The 22 T cell receptor beta chains below were found in one sample sequenced in a study of neoadjuvant anti-PD-1 for oral cavity cancer. Clones were read by immunoSEQ multiplex PCR, and TCRdb kept only the in-frame ones, dropping some. The sample has 12,000 to 15,000 clones; 55% to 80% are singletons. The source was PBMCs, collected before nivolumab (anti-PD-1) treatment. Receptors originate from a person aged 40-85 years with oral cavity squamous cell carcinoma.

CDR3 coding DNA: TGTGCCAGCAGCAAAGATACCACTAGCGGATACAATGAGCAGTTCTTC. The encoded protein is CASSKDTTSGYNEQFF. The chain has TRBV21-1 and TRBJ2-1; the D call of TRBD2 is as the table states it, not checked on the DNA. TRBV21-1 is designated a pseudogene. The CDR3 is 16 residues long.

The chain employs TRBV7-8 and TRBJ1-1; no reliable D call. The CDR3 contains 15 residues. Trimming removed 1 base from V and 4 bases from J, with 13 bases in between. Germline lookup yields CDR1 SGHVS and CDR2 FQNEAQ. CDR3 amino acids: CASSLGTGFATEAFF. The CDR3 nucleotides are TGTGCCAGCAGCTTAGGTACGGGTTTCGCCACTGAAGCTTTCTTT. Looking up the rest from reference TRBV7-8 and TRBJ1-1 gives the full variable domain: GAGVSQSPRYKVAKRGQDVALRCDPISGHVSLFWYQQALGQGPEFLTYFQNEAQLDKSGLPSDRFFAERPEGSVSTLKIQRTQQEDSAVYLCASSLGTGFATEAFFGQGTRLTVV.

The genes are TRBV6-4 and TRBJ2-6; D is unclear. V dropped 5 bases and J dropped 0 bases, with 5 bases sitting between them. This CDR3 spans 14 amino acids. Germline loops: CDR1 MRHNA, CDR2 SNTAGT. The CDR3 reads CASSQASGANVLTF. For the CDR3, the DNA is TGTGCCAGCAGTCAGGCCTCTGGGGCCAACGTCCTGACTTTC.

This clone was observed a few times. The chain uses TRBV19 and TRBJ2-2; D gene ambiguous. V gave up 4 bases and J gave up 5 bases, with 8 bases separating them. The CDR3 extends over 13 amino acids. The germline V gene has CDR1 LNHDA and CDR2 SQIVND (reference sequence). CDR3 DNA: TGTGCCAGTAGTACACATTTAACCGGGGAGCTGTTTTTT. It yields the protein CASSTHLTGELFF.

The chain carries TRBV11-3 and TRBJ2-5; D call uncertain. This CDR3 comprises 13 residues. Germline V gene data show CDR1 as SGHNT and CDR2 as YENEEA. Trimming took 1 base from V and 4 from J, leaving 7 bases between them. CDR3 in DNA: TGTGCCAGCAGCTTAGGTCATTCAGAGACCCAGTACTTC. It encodes CASSLGHSETQYF.

V gene TRBV28 combines with J gene TRBJ2-7; maybe TRBD1 (5 bases). The germline V gene encodes CDR1 MDHEN and CDR2 SYDVKM. The CDR3 length is 15 residues. Trimming removed 5 bases at V and 0 bases at J, with 14 bases between. CDR3 sequence: CASSTHGQGSYEQYF. The DNA of the CDR3 is TGTGCCAGCAGTACCCACGGTCAGGGCTCCTACGAGCAGTACTTC.

This clone was counted a few times. The chain recombines TRBV29-1 with TRBJ1-4; the D gene is possibly TRBD1 (5 bases). V lost 4 bases to trimming and J lost 7 bases, with 16 bases between them. Looked up from germline, CDR1 is SQVTM and CDR2 is ANQGSEA. The CDR3 loop spans 14 amino acids. The DNA of the CDR3 is TGCAGCGTTGGGGTCGGGGCCCGGAGTGAAAAACTGTTTTTT. This translates into CSVGVGARSEKLFF.

The chain joins TRBV2 to TRBJ2-7; D gene ambiguous. The CDR3 loop spans 12 amino acids. The germline V gene has CDR1 SNHLY and CDR2 FYNNEI. V was cut by 5 bases and J by 3 bases, with 8 bases left in between. CDR3 nucleotides: TGTGCCAGCAGTTCCCTCGGCTACGAGCAGTACTTC. This gives the protein CASSSLGYEQYF.

J is TRBJ2-1 and V is TRBV2, with no clear D. CDR1 and CDR2 (germline): SNHLY, FYNNEI. The CDR3 is 13 residues long. V lost 2 bases and J 6 bases, leaving 8 bases between the germline ends. Written as DNA, the CDR3 is TGTGCCAGCAGTGAAAGGCCAAGCAATGAGCAGTTCTTC. Amino acid sequence: CASSERPSNEQFF.

The chain couples TRBV6-1 to TRBJ2-1; 9 nucleotides align to TRBD1. J lost 4 bases, V lost 0 bases, and 4 bases had no gene match. This CDR3 spans 16 amino acids. The V gene's germline CDR1 is MNHNS and CDR2 SASEGT. The CDR3 reads CASSEAPGTGYNEQFF. CDR3 coding DNA: TGTGCCAGCAGTGAAGCTCCGGGGACAGGGTACAATGAGCAGTTCTTC.

V gene TRBV29-1 combines with J gene TRBJ2-1, with unresolved D. Trimming cost V 3 bases and J 3 bases, with 6 bases left between them. The CDR3 is 12 residues long. Germline V gene sequence: CDR1 SQVTM, CDR2 ANQGSEA. The CDR3 DNA reads as TGCAGCGTTGATGTTAGCTACAATGAGCAGTTCTTC. Translated, it gives CSVDVSYNEQFF.

This chain links TRBV5-4 with TRBJ1-1; D uncertain. Germline CDR1 reads SGHNT; CDR2 reads YYREEE (reference sequence). This CDR3 comprises 16 residues. The ends were cut back, 4 bases at V and 1 base at J, with 17 bases in the middle. The CDR3 bases are TGTGCCAGCAGCCCGACATCTCTCTACGGGAACACTGAAGCTTTCTTT. It yields the protein CASSPTSLYGNTEAFF. Combining the CDR3 with reference TRBV5-4 and TRBJ1-1 gives the whole variable domain ETGVTQSPTHLIKTRGQQVTLRCSSQSGHNTVSWYQQALGQGPQFIFQYYREEENGRGNFPPRFSGLQFPNYSSELNVNALELDDSALYLCASSPTSLYGNTEAFFGQGTRLTVV.

The rearrangement links TRBV5-4 to TRBJ2-2, with TRBD2 matching 11 bases. The V gene's germline CDR1 is SGHNT and CDR2 YYREEE (reference sequence). V lost 0 bases to trimming and J lost 9 bases; unmatched junction nucleotides: 10. CDR3 length: 17 residues. The DNA of the CDR3 is TGTGCCAGCAGCTTGGGGGATCTAGCGGGGGGCCGTCGGGAGCTGTTTTTT. It specifies CASSLGDLAGGRRELFF.

This chain connects TRBV6-4 to TRBJ2-7, with no clear D. The CDR3 runs to 10 residues. Germline V gene data show CDR1 as MRHNA and CDR2 as SNTAGT. Trimming stripped 8 bases from V and 6 bases from J, with 8 bases between. The CDR3 DNA sequence: TGTGCCAGCCCTAGAGCCGAGCAGTACTTC. Protein product: CASPRAEQYF.

This clone came up once. The chain employs TRBV15 and TRBJ2-3; D is unresolved. Germline CDR1 and CDR2: LNHNV and YYDKDF (reference sequence). The length of the CDR3 is 13 residues. V dropped 3 bases and J dropped 6 bases, with 10 bases sitting between them. The CDR3 sequence: CATSRTRTDTQYF. The DNA for the CDR3 is TGTGCCACCAGCAGGACAAGGACCGATACGCAGTATTTT.

V is TRBV13 and J is TRBJ2-2, with D perhaps TRBD1 (5 bases). The CDR3 is made up of 16 amino acids. Trimming took 0 bases from V and 0 from J, leaving 8 bases between them. The V gene's germline CDR1 is PRHDT and CDR2 FYEKMQ (reference sequence). CDR3 DNA sequence: TGTGCCAGCAGCTTAGGGGCAGGGACGAACACCGGGGAGCTGTTTTTT. Amino acid sequence: CASSLGAGTNTGELFF.

The chain employs TRBV27 and TRBJ2-3; TRBD2 agrees at 7 bases. Looked up from germline, CDR1 is MNHEY and CDR2 is SMNVEV (reference sequence). The CDR3 sequence is 14 residues long. J lost 0 bases, V lost 4 bases, and 1 base had no gene match. The CDR3 nucleotides read TGTGCCAGCAGTTCAGCGGGAAGCACAGATACGCAGTATTTT. It encodes CASSSAGSTDTQYF.

The rearrangement uses TRBV6-6 and TRBJ2-7, with 8 nucleotides matching TRBD1. The CDR3 is made up of 15 amino acids. The germline gives CDR1 MNHNY, CDR2 SVGAGI (reference sequence). V dropped 0 bases and J dropped 1; count of bases not matched to a gene: 2. The CDR3 loop is CASSYSGTGSYEQYF. CDR3 in DNA: TGTGCCAGCAGTTACTCCGGGACAGGTTCCTACGAGCAGTACTTC.

The chain uses TRBV19 and TRBJ1-4; D is unresolved. Germline V gives CDR1 LNHDA, CDR2 SQIVND (reference sequence). CDR3 length: 15 amino acids. Trimming removed 7 bases at V and 0 bases at J, with 12 bases between. CDR3 nucleotides: TGTGCCAGTATCCCTGGGCATGCAACTAATGAAAAACTGTTTTTT. Protein sequence: CASIPGHATNEKLFF.

A few counts support this clone. The chain employs TRBV10-1 and TRBJ1-1; D gene uncertain. The CDR3 extends over 15 amino acids. Germline CDR1 WNHNN, CDR2 SYGVQD (reference sequence). Deletions cut 0 bases from V and 4 bases from J, with 12 bases between. CDR3 DNA sequence: TGCGCCAGCAGTGAGTCAGTTCCCTTTATCACTGAAGCTTTCTTT. Protein: CASSESVPFITEAFF.

This clone has a handful of counts. This chain joins TRBV9 and TRBJ2-7; TRBD2 aligns across 7 bases. This CDR3 region has 15 residues. J gave up 5 bases and V 3 bases, and 11 bases lay outside the gene matches. CDR1 and CDR2 from the germline V gene are SGDLS and YYNGEE. The CDR3 nucleotides read TGTGCCAGCAGCGCCCTTGCGGGGAGGGCCGACGAGCAGTACTTC. It codes for CASSALAGRADEQYF.

The CDR3 loop reads CASTSGGGGSYEQYF. In DNA form, the CDR3 reads TGTGCCAGCACCTCGGGCGGGGGGGGATCCTACGAGCAGTACTTC. The gene calls are TRBV6-6 and TRBJ2-5, with TRBD2 matching over 9 bases. The DNA matches TRBJ2-7 better at its end, which makes the J call doubtful. The CDR3 totals 15 residues. From germline, CDR1 is MNHNY and CDR2 SVGAGI (reference sequence).